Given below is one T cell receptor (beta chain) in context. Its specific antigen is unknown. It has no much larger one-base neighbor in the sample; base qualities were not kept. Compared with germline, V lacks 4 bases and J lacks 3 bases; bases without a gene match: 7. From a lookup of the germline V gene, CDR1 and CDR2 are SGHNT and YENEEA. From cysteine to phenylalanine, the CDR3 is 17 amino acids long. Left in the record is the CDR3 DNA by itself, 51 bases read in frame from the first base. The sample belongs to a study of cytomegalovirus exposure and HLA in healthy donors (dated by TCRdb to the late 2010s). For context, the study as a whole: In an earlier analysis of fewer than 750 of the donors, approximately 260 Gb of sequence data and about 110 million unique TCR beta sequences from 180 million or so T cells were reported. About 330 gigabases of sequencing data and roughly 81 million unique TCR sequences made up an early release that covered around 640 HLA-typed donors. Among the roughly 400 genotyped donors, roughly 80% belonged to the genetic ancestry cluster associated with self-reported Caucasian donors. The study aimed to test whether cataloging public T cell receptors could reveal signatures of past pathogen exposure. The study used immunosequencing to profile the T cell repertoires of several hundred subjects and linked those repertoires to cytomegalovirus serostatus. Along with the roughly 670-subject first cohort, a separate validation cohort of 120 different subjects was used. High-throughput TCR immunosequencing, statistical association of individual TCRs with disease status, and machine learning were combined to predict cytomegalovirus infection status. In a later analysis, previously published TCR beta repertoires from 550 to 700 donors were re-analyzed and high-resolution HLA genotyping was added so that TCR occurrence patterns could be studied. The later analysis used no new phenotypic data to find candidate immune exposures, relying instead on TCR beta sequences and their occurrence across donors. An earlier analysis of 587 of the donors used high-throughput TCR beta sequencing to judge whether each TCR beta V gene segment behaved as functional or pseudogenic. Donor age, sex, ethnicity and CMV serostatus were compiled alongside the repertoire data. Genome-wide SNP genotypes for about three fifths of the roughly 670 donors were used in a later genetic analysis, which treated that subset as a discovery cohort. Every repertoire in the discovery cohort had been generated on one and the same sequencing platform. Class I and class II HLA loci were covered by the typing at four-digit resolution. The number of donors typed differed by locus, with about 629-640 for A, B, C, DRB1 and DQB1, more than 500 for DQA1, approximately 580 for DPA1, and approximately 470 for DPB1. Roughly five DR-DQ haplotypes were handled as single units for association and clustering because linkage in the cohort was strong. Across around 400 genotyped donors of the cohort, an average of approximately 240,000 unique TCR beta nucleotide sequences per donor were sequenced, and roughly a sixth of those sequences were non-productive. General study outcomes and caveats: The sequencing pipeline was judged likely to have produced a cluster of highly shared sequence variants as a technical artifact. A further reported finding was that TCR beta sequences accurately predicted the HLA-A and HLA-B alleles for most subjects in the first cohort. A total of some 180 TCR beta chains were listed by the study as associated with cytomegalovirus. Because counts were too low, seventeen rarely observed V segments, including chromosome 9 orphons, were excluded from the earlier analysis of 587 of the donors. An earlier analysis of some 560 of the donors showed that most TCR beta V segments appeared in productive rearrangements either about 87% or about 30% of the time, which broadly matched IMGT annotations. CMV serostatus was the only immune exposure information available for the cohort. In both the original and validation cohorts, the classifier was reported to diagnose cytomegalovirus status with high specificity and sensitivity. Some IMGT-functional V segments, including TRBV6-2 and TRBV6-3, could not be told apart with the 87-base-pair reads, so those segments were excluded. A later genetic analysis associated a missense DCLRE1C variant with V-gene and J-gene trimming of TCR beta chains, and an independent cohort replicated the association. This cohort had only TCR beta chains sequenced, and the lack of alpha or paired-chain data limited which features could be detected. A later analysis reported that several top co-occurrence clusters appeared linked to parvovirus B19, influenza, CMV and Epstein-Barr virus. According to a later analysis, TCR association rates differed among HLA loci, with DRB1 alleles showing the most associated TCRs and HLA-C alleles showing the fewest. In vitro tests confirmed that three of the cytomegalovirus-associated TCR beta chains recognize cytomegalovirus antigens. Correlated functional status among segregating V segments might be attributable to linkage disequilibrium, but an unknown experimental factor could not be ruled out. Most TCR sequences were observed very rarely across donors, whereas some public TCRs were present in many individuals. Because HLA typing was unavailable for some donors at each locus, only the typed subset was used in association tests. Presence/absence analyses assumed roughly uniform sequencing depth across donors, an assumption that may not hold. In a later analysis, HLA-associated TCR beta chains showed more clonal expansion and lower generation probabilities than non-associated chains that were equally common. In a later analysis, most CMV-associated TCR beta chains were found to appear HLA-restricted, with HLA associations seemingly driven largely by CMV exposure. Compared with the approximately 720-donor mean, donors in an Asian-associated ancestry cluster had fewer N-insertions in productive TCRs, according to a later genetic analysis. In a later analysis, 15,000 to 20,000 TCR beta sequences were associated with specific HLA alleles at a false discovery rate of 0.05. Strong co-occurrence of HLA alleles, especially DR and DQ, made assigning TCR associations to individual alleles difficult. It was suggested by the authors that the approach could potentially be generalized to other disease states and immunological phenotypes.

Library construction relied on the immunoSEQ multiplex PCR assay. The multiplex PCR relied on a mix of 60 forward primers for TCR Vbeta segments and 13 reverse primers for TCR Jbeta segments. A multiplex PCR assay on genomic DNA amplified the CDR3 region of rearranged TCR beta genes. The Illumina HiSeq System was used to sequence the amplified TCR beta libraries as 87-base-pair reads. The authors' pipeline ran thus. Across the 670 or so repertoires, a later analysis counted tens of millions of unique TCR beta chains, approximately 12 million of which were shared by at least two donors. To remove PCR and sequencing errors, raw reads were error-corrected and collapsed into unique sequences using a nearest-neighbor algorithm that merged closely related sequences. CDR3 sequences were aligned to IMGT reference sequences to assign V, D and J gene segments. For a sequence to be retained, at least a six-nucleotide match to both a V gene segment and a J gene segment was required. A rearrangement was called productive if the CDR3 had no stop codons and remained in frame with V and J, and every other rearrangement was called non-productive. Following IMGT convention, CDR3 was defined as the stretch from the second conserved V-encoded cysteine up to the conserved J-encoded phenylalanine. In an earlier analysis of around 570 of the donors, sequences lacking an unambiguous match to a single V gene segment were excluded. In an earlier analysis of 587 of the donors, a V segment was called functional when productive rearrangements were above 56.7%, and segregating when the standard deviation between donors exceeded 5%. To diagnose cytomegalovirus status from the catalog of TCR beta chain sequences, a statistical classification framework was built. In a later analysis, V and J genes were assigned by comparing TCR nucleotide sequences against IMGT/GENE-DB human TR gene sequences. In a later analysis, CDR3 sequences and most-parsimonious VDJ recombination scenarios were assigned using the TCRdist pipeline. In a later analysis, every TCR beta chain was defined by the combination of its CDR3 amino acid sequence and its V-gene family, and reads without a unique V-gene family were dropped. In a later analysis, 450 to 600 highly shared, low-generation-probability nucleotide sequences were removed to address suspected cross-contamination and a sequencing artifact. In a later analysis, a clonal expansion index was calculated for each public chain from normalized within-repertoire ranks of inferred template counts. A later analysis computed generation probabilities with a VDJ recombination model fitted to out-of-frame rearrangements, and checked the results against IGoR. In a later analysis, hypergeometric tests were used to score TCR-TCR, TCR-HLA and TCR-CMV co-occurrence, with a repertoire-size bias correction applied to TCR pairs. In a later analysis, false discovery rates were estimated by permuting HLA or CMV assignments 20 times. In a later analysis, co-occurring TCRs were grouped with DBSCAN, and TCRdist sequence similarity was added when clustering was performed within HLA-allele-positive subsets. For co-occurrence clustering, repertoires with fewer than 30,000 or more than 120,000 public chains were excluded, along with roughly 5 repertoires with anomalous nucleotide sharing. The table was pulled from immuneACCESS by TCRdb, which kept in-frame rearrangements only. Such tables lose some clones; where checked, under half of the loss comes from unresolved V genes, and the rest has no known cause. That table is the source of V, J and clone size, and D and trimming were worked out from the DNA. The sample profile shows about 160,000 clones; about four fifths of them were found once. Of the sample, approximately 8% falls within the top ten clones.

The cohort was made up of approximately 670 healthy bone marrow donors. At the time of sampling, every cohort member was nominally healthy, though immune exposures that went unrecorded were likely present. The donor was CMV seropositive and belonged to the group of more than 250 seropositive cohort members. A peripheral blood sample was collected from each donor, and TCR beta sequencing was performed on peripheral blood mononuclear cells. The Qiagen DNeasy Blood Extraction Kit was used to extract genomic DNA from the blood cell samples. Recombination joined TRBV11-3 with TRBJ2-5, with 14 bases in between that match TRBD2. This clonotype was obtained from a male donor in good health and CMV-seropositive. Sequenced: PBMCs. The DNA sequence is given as TGTGCCAGCAGCTCGGGGGAGGGACTAGCGGGGGAAGAGACCCAGTACTTC. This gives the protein CASSSGEGLAGEETQYF.